This T cell receptor beta chain was captured by sequencing in a study of blood T cell repertoires in COVID-19. Turning to the study itself: Spain, Italy and the United States supplied samples that represented acute and convalescent COVID-19. In each case, the material was cDNA or gDNA derived from T cells, B-cell-depleted T cells, or PBMCs.

Original data processing: Scientists estimated how many nucleated cells there were by amplifying reference gene primers. Sequenced by immunoSEQ multiplex PCR; TCRdb stores in-frame clones only, minus some. The V and J calls and clone size were taken over from that table, and D and trimming were inferred from the DNA. The repertoire holds 93,000 or so clones, roughly 84% seen once, with 12% in the top ten. CDR3 length: 15 amino acids. V lost 8 bases and J lost 5, with 18 bases in between. Germline lookup yields CDR1 MNHEY and CDR2 SVGAGI. The sample was peripheral blood. This sequence originates from a human donor in a cohort sampled during active COVID-19. V and J are TRBV6-5 and TRBJ2-2, with D possibly being TRBD2 (5 bases). The CDR3 here is CASGPTRVVTGELFF. CDR3 in DNA: TGTGCCAGCGGCCCTACGAGGGTGGTAACCGGGGAGCTGTTTTTT.